These 19 T cell receptor beta chains came from one sample sequenced in a study of radiation and T cells in renal cell carcinoma. Libraries were prepared by immunoSEQ multiplex PCR; TCRdb keeps only in-frame clonotypes and omits some of them. The data contain 100,000 to 150,000 clones, 80% to 85% of them singletons. The time point was: baseline pretreatment blood. The treatment here: 15 Gy SBRT to primary tumor, nephrectomy 4 weeks later. Specimen: blood, collected from a patient whose treatment included radiotherapy and nephrectomy. The receptors here all came from a woman aged 55-75 years with renal cell carcinoma.

As to this clone: The junction differs from germline at one of its ends, possibly a read error. The genes are TRBV5-1 and TRBJ2-3, with TRBD1 identical over 8 bases. The CDR3 has 13 amino acids. Looked up from germline, CDR1 is SGHRS and CDR2 is YFSETQ. This chain's CDR3 is CASSPQGAETQYF. The CDR3 DNA sequence: TGCGCCAGCAGCCCCCAGGGGGCAGAGACGCAGTATTTT.

This clone showed up just once. This chain connects TRBV5-4 to TRBJ2-2, with D unclear. Germline CDR1 is SGHNT and CDR2 is YYREEE (reference sequence). With 2 bases removed from V and 2 bases from J, the gap between germline ends came to 4 bases. The CDR3 has 13 residues. The DNA for the CDR3 is TGTGCCAGCAGCTTAACTAACACCGGGGAGCTGTTTTTT. It encodes CASSLTNTGELFF.

The genes are TRBV5-1 and TRBJ2-2; a weak D match, TRBD1 (5 bases). Trimming took 4 bases from V and 5 from J, leaving 12 bases between them. Germline V gives CDR1 SGHRS, CDR2 YFSETQ. The CDR3 runs to 14 residues. CDR3 amino acids: CASSPGYGTGELFF. CDR3 nucleotides: TGCGCCAGCAGCCCAGGGTACGGGACCGGGGAGCTGTTTTTT.

This sequence joins TRBV19 and TRBJ1-3; D may be TRBD1 (5 bases). V lost 3 bases to trimming and J lost 4 bases, with 10 bases between them. The CDR3 consists of 14 residues. Germline CDR1 is LNHDA and CDR2 is SQIVND (reference sequence). CDR3 protein: CASSMGLEGNTIYF. The DNA of the CDR3 is TGTGCCAGTAGTATGGGACTTGAAGGAAACACCATATATTTT.

The chain couples TRBV7-6 to TRBJ1-5; D is undetermined. The CDR3 runs to 16 residues. Germline V gives CDR1 SGHVS, CDR2 FNYEAQ. V lost 1 base to trimming and J lost 1 base, with 11 bases between them. This CDR3 reads CASSLGSGRSNQPQHF. CDR3 sequence (DNA): TGTGCCAGCAGCTTAGGGTCCGGACGGAGCAATCAGCCCCAGCATTTT. Based on the CDR3 plus reference TRBV7-6 and TRBJ1-5, the full variable domain is GAGVSQSPRYKVTKRGQDVALRCDPISGHVSLYWYRQALGQGPEFLTYFNYEAQQDKSGLPNDRFSAERPEGSISTLTIQRTEQRDSAMYRCASSLGSGRSNQPQHFGDGTRLSIL.

This chain connects TRBV2 to TRBJ1-1; a weak D match, TRBD1 (6 bases). Trimming stripped 0 bases from V and 6 bases from J, with 11 bases between. The length of the CDR3 is 14 residues. The V gene's germline CDR1 is SNHLY and CDR2 FYNNEI. In DNA, the CDR3 is TGTGCCAGCAGTGAAGCGATGGACAGCCCTGAAGCTTTCTTT. Translating gives CASSEAMDSPEAFF.

The chain recombines TRBV7-9 with TRBJ2-1; a weak D match, TRBD2 (6 bases). The CDR3 runs to 15 residues. V was pared by 1 base and J by 0 bases, with 7 bases between. CDR1 and CDR2 (germline): SEHNR, FQNEAQ (reference sequence). CDR3 nucleotide sequence: TGTGCCAGCAGCTTAGACGGGAGCTCCTACAATGAGCAGTTCTTC. Protein sequence: CASSLDGSSYNEQFF.

The chain uses TRBV28 and TRBJ2-5, with a possible D match to TRBD2 (7 bases). The CDR3 is 17 residues long. V was clipped by 2 bases and J by 5 bases, with 21 bases between them. Germline values: CDR1 MDHEN, CDR2 SYDVKM. In DNA form, the CDR3 reads TGTGCCAGCAGTTTAGCTGACTGGGGGGGGCGGAGGGAGACCCAGTACTTC. Translation: CASSLADWGGRRETQYF.

The rearrangement links TRBV6-6 to TRBJ1-2; TRBD1 aligns across 10 bases. This CDR3 is built from 14 residues. V shed 6 bases and J 6 bases; nucleotides not matched to a gene: 7. Germline CDR1 and CDR2: MNHNY and SVGAGI (reference sequence). As DNA, the CDR3 is TGTGCCAGCAGAAGTATTGGGACAGGGGATGGCTACACCTTC. Protein: CASRSIGTGDGYTF.

CDR3 coding DNA: TGCAGTGCCAGTCCGGGATCAAAACTGTTTTTT. Translated: CSASPGSKLFF. This rearrangement joins TRBV20-1 to TRBJ1-4, with D hard to call. In germline, CDR1 is DFQATT, CDR2 SNEGSKA (reference sequence). The germline V and J ends were trimmed by 6 bases and 10 bases, with 12 bases remaining between them. CDR3 size: 11 residues.

This chain uses TRBV6-1 with TRBJ1-4; D gene uncertain. The CDR3 runs 13 residues. The germline CDR1 and CDR2 sequences are MNHNS and SASEGT. The ends were cut back, 4 bases at V and 8 bases at J, with 11 bases in the middle. In DNA form, the CDR3 reads TGTGCCAGCAGTGGGGCGGGTACGGAAAAACTGTTTTTT. It specifies CASSGAGTEKLFF.

This clone was detected a few times. The CDR3 DNA reads as TGTGCCAGCACCCAAGGAGGGGACACTGAAGCTTTCTTT. This sequence encodes CASTQGGDTEAFF. The chain carries TRBV6-6 and TRBJ1-1; D is possibly TRBD1 (5 bases). Germline V lookup: CDR1 MNHNY, CDR2 SVGAGI (reference sequence). This CDR3 is built from 13 residues. Deletions cut 7 bases from V and 3 bases from J, with 12 bases between.

J is TRBJ2-7 and V is TRBV19, with 7 bases identical to TRBD2. Germline V gene lookup returns CDR1 LNHDA and CDR2 SQIVND (reference sequence). V dropped 3 bases and J dropped 2; count of bases not matched to a gene: 7. The CDR3 length is 15 residues. Here the CDR3 reads CASSIADGLAYEQYF. In DNA, the CDR3 is TGTGCCAGTAGTATCGCTGACGGACTAGCCTACGAGCAGTACTTC.

The chain employs TRBV9 and TRBJ2-3; D might be TRBD1 or TRBD2, each matching 6 bases. This CDR3 is built from 16 residues. Germline V CDR1 and CDR2: SGDLS, YYNGEE. Trimming removed 0 bases at V and 2 bases at J, with 13 bases between. In DNA, the CDR3 is TGTGCCAGCAGCGTAGGAGGGGGGATTCTCACAGATACGCAGTATTTT. Its protein is CASSVGGGILTDTQYF.

The CDR3 spells CASSLSRDSNQPQHF. DNA of the CDR3: TGTGCCAGCAGTTTGTCCAGGGATAGCAATCAGCCCCAGCATTTT. The rearrangement joins TRBV28 to TRBJ1-5; TRBD1 might be the D (5 bases). The CDR3 covers 15 residues. Germline-derived CDR1 and CDR2 are MDHEN and SYDVKM. V was cut by 3 bases and J by 0 bases, with 9 bases left in between.

This clone appeared a single time. This sequence joins TRBV28 and TRBJ1-2; possible D gene TRBD1, 6 bases. CDR1 MDHEN and CDR2 SYDVKM come from the germline V gene. The CDR3 has 17 residues. The V and J ends lost 6 bases and 1 base respectively, with 21 bases between them. This CDR3 is CASRSPLGDTNNYGYTF. CDR3 bases: TGTGCCAGCAGATCCCCGTTGGGGGACACAAATAACTATGGCTACACCTTC.

Concerning this clone: One end of the junction varies from germline; a read error may be responsible. The chain joins TRBV7-6 to TRBJ2-3, with 12 bases lining up with TRBD2. This CDR3 is 14 amino acids long. The germline V gene encodes CDR1 SGHVS and CDR2 FNYEAQ. CDR3 residues: CASSLAGGADTQYF. CDR3 DNA sequence: TGTGCCAGCAGCCTAGCGGGAGGGGCAGATACGCAGTATTTT.

The rearrangement joins TRBV19 to TRBJ1-5, with D possibly being TRBD1 (5 bases). The CDR3 sequence is 16 residues long. The germline V gene has CDR1 LNHDA and CDR2 SQIVND (reference sequence). V was pared by 6 bases and J by 6 bases, with 21 bases between. As DNA, the CDR3 is TGTGCCAGTAGGAAAGTAGGGCCAGGGCTGGCTCAGCCCCAGCATTTT. This translates into CASRKVGPGLAQPQHF.

V and J are TRBV7-9 and TRBJ2-4, with a tentative D call TRBD1 (5 bases). Trimming shortened V by 5 bases and J by 3 bases, and 17 bases separated the two germline ends. The CDR3 length is 16 residues. Germline V gene sequence: CDR1 SEHNR, CDR2 FQNEAQ (reference sequence). CDR3 nucleotides: TGTGCCAGCAGCCCCCCAGGGAATATCGACAAAAACATTCAGTACTTC. This gives the protein CASSPPGNIDKNIQYF.